Listed below are T cell receptor beta chains from one sample, sequenced in a study of control samples from healthy donors and cancer patients. The table came from immunoSEQ multiplex PCR; TCRdb's copy has only in-frame clones and leaves some out. This repertoire shows roughly 130,000 clones, approximately 90% found once; its top ten account for almost 2.5%. The specimen sequenced was blood. The receptors come from a man younger than 35 in good health. CDR3s include the opening cysteine and the closing phenylalanine or tryptophan. A D gene is named only where the DNA matches it firmly. The listing skips clone size in some rows; elsewhere it reads once, few, many or a size class.

TRBV6-5	NA	NA	TRBJ1-2	CASSYGGASNYGYTF
TRBV30	NA	NA	TRBJ2-1	CAWTRGAGYNEQFF
TRBV28	NA	TRBD1	TRBJ1-5	CASSRTGVQPQHF
TRBV5-4	NA	NA	TRBJ2-5	CASSTLTSRETQYF
TRBV7-2	NA	NA	TRBJ2-5	CASSFNYGETQYF
TRBV5-1	NA	NA	TRBJ2-4	CASSLGPAKNIQYF
TRBV15	NA	NA	TRBJ1-1	CATSRDPLGSEAFF
TRBV3-1/TRBV3-2	NA	NA	TRBJ2-1	CASSPRPNEQFF
TRBV2	NA	NA	TRBJ2-5	CASRRPGETQYF
TRBV7-2	once	NA	TRBJ2-1	CASSPQGFEQFF
TRBV2	few	NA	TRBJ2-5	CASSVAGSLETQYF
TRBV3-1/TRBV3-2	once	TRBD2	TRBJ2-3	CASSQEGGTSGPERNTQYF
TRBV3-1/TRBV3-2	NA	TRBD2	TRBJ2-2	CASSQVGLAGGHTGELFF
TRBV11-3	NA	TRBD2	TRBJ2-2	CASSLGGRGRRNTGELFF
TRBV19	NA	TRBD2	TRBJ2-4	CASRRGAGDIQYF
TRBV7-3	NA	TRBD2	TRBJ2-1	CASTLAGSSYNEQFF
TRBV7-9	NA	TRBD2	TRBJ2-1	CASASGTNNEQFF
TRBV2	NA	NA	TRBJ2-7	CASSDGYEQYF
TRBV2	NA	TRBD2	TRBJ2-3	CASTLAGRPTDTQYF
TRBV9	NA	NA	TRBJ2-1	CASSVGTPYNEQFF
TRBV5-8	NA	NA	TRBJ2-1	CASSLWLGDFGEQFF
TRBV6-5	NA	NA	TRBJ2-2	CAKAGAQGGGELFF
TRBV29-1	NA	TRBD2	TRBJ2-3	CSVETSGGLTDTQYF
TRBV7-9	once	NA	TRBJ1-1	CASSLGTAEAFF
TRBV2	NA	TRBD1	TRBJ1-4	CASRFMTGGEEKLFF
TRBV11-1	NA	NA	TRBJ2-2	CASSSTRDGGELFF
TRBV7-3	NA	TRBD1	TRBJ2-1	CASSASQGASYNEQFF
TRBV3-1/TRBV3-2	NA	NA	TRBJ2-5	CASLGTSQETQYF
TRBV29-1	NA	TRBD1	TRBJ1-2	CSVEYSPGQIGGYTF
TRBV19	NA	NA	TRBJ1-1	CASSPRQVPGSAFF
TRBV5-6	NA	NA	TRBJ2-1	CASSFGIREFEQFF
TRBV11-2	NA	TRBD2	TRBJ2-2	CASSFSGGHTGELFF
TRBV3-1/TRBV3-2	NA	NA	TRBJ2-1	CASSHPSARCGEQFF
TRBV27	NA	NA	TRBJ2-2	CASSGLPSANTGELFF
TRBV18	NA	TRBD2	TRBJ2-5	CASSPAGGQKAETQYF